The 18 T cell receptor beta chains below were found in one sample sequenced in a study of shared clonotypes between healthy human individuals. This table comes from immunoSEQ multiplex PCR, and its TCRdb copy is limited to in-frame clones, with some not included. The sample has about 680,000 clones, about 74% seen once. Source material: memory CD4+ T cells sorted from blood. The subset denotes: CD45RA-negative fraction. The source is a woman aged 25-40 years in good health.

This clone appeared a few times. The DNA for the CDR3 is TGTGCCAGCAGCCGGGACGGAAACTCCTACGAGCAGTACTTC. This gives the protein CASSRDGNSYEQYF. This chain connects TRBV6-5 to TRBJ2-7; D assignment may be TRBD1 or TRBD2 (5 bases each). The germline CDR1 and CDR2 sequences are MNHEY and SVGAGI. The CDR3 contains 14 residues. With 6 bases removed from V and 0 bases from J, the gap between germline ends came to 12 bases.

This clone was counted only a few times. The V and J genes are TRBV2 and TRBJ1-5; the D is unclear. CDR1 and CDR2 (germline): SNHLY, FYNNEI. Trimming took off 0 bases at V and 6 bases at J, with 12 bases between the two ends. The CDR3 consists of 15 residues. The CDR3 DNA sequence: TGTGCCAGCAGTGAAGCGAACTACTGGGTTCAGCCCCAGCATTTT. Residues: CASSEANYWVQPQHF.

This clone showed up just a few times. The chain joins TRBV18 to TRBJ2-2; D gene ambiguous. CDR1 and CDR2 (germline): KGHSH, LQKENI. V lost 1 base and J 7 bases, leaving 7 bases between the germline ends. This CDR3 contains 13 residues. The CDR3: CASSPRSGGELFF. CDR3 bases: TGTGCCAGCTCACCACGTTCCGGCGGGGAGCTGTTTTTT.

The chain recombines TRBV5-1 with TRBJ2-1, with a weak D call TRBD2 (5 bases). With 4 bases removed from V and 7 bases from J, the gap between germline ends came to 18 bases. Germline V gene sequence: CDR1 SGHRS, CDR2 YFSETQ. This CDR3 comprises 15 residues. As DNA, the CDR3 is TGCGCCAGCAGCAATGGGCCTAGCCTCTTGAATGAGCAGTTCTTC. Its translation is CASSNGPSLLNEQFF.

This clone was recorded many times. This chain links TRBV7-9 with TRBJ2-7; the match to TRBD1 covers 10 bases. This CDR3 region has 15 residues. After removal of 5 bases from V and 5 bases from J, the junction contained 9 bases not matched to a gene. Germline lookup yields CDR1 SEHNR and CDR2 FQNEAQ (reference sequence). This CDR3 is CASSLTGTGVDEQYF. CDR3 sequence (DNA): TGTGCCAGCAGCCTAACGGGGACAGGGGTAGACGAGCAGTACTTC.

This clone was seen more than once but under ten times. This chain connects TRBV2 to TRBJ1-2; D is ambiguous. V was shortened by 6 bases and J by 5 bases, with 16 bases between the two germline ends. Germline V lookup: CDR1 SNHLY, CDR2 FYNNEI. The CDR3 is 14 amino acids. CDR3 amino acids: CASRVLSGRYGYTF. Written as DNA, the CDR3 is TGTGCCAGCAGAGTTTTGTCTGGGAGATATGGCTACACCTTC.

The CDR3 sequence: CASLNQTGRREKLFF. Here the CDR3 DNA reads TGTGCCAGCCTGAACCAGACAGGGCGCCGGGAAAAACTGTTTTTT. V is TRBV28 and J is TRBJ1-4; TRBD1 matches 7 bases. The V gene's germline CDR1 is MDHEN and CDR2 SYDVKM. The CDR3 covers 15 residues. V was clipped by 8 bases and J by 8 bases; unmatched bases: 14.

On this clone: The sample has other DNA sequences that encode this CDR3 too. The rearrangement links TRBV19 to TRBJ2-7, with D perhaps matching TRBD1 or TRBD2 (5 bases each). From germline, CDR1 is LNHDA and CDR2 SQIVND (reference sequence). The V end was cut by 2 bases, the J end by 3 bases, with 8 bases between. The CDR3 totals 13 residues. The chain's CDR3 is CASSISGSYEQYF. CDR3 DNA: TGTGCCAGTAGTATATCAGGGAGCTACGAGCAGTACTTC.

This clone was picked up one time. Other DNA sequences in the same sample also yield this CDR3. The chain carries TRBV28 and TRBJ2-1; D is undetermined. The germline V gene encodes CDR1 MDHEN and CDR2 SYDVKM. This CDR3 comprises 13 residues. Trimming pared 2 bases from V and 1 base from J, leaving 3 bases between. CDR3: CASSLTSYNEQFF. DNA of the CDR3: TGTGCCAGCAGTTTAACGTCCTACAATGAGCAGTTCTTC.

The table lists this clone with a count of one. The chain employs TRBV5-1 and TRBJ1-1, with D uncertain. The V end lost 0 bases, the J end lost 0 bases, and 6 bases lay between the germline ends. The CDR3 consists of 14 residues. Germline V gene sequence: CDR1 SGHRS, CDR2 YFSETQ. CDR3 sequence: CASSLVSMNTEAFF. In nucleotides, the CDR3 is TGCGCCAGCAGCTTGGTCTCTATGAACACTGAAGCTTTCTTT.

In nucleotides, the CDR3 is TGTGCCAGCAGCTCCGGACGAGGGACGGGCACCGGGGAGCTGTTTTTT. This gives the protein CASSSGRGTGTGELFF. The chain links TRBV9 to TRBJ2-2; D might be TRBD1 or TRBD2, each matching 5 bases. V was pared by 4 bases and J by 4 bases, with 17 bases between. CDR1 and CDR2 from the germline V gene are SGDLS and YYNGEE. The CDR3 totals 16 residues.

The chain has TRBV28 and TRBJ2-7; tentatively, D is TRBD2 (6 bases). The length of the CDR3 is 13 residues. V lost 4 bases and J lost 3, with 10 bases in between. The V gene's germline CDR1 is MDHEN and CDR2 SYDVKM. The chain's CDR3 is CASSYSSVYEQYF. The CDR3 DNA reads as TGTGCCAGCAGTTATTCTAGCGTCTACGAGCAGTACTTC.

The chain couples TRBV11-3 to TRBJ2-1, with 13 bases that match TRBD2. The V gene's germline CDR1 is SGHNT and CDR2 YENEEA. This CDR3 has 15 residues. The trim removed 5 bases at V and 6 bases at J, leaving 4 bases unmatched. In nucleotides, the CDR3 is TGTGCCAGCAGCACTGGACTAGCGGGAGTCAATGAGCAGTTCTTC. It translates to CASSTGLAGVNEQFF.

For the CDR3, the DNA is TGTGCCAGCAGAGGGGGCCAAGAGACCCAGTACTTC. This sequence encodes CASRGGQETQYF. The J gene is TRBJ2-5, the V gene TRBV27, with a possible D match to TRBD1 (6 bases). Looked up from germline, CDR1 is MNHEY and CDR2 is SMNVEV (reference sequence). Trimming left V 6 bases short and J 1 base short, with 6 bases between. This CDR3 contains 12 residues.

A few counts support this clone. The CDR3 DNA is TGTGCCAGCAGTGCGACCGGGACAGGGGGCTCAGATACGCAGTATTTT. Protein sequence: CASSATGTGGSDTQYF. The V call is TRBV6-1, the J call TRBJ2-3, with TRBD1 matching over 12 bases. Unmatched junction bases numbered 6, after V lost 4 bases and J lost 4 bases. The CDR3 has 16 amino acids. Germline CDR1 MNHNS, CDR2 SASEGT.

The V call is TRBV25-1, the J call TRBJ2-1, with D unresolved. The length of the CDR3 is 12 residues. Trimming pared 2 bases from V and 7 bases from J, leaving 6 bases between. CDR1 and CDR2 (germline): MGHDK, SYGVNS. The CDR3 region has the DNA TGTGCCAGCAGTGAAAGTAGAAATGAGCAGTTCTTC. Protein: CASSESRNEQFF.

The chain combines TRBV28 with TRBJ1-2; D ambiguous. V lost 11 bases and J lost 2, with 9 bases in between. The CDR3 is 11 residues long. The germline gives CDR1 MDHEN, CDR2 SYDVKM. CDR3 sequence (DNA): TGTGCCCTGGCAGGCAACTATGGCTACACCTTC. It codes for CALAGNYGYTF.

CDR3 amino acids: CASSFTSSYEQYF. The CDR3 nucleotides read TGCGCCAGCAGCTTTACTTCTTCCTACGAGCAGTACTTC. The J gene is TRBJ2-7, the V gene TRBV5-1, with D hard to call. The length of the CDR3 is 13 residues. Germline assignment: CDR1 SGHRS and CDR2 YFSETQ. Trimming shortened V by 2 bases and J by 1 base, and 7 bases separated the two germline ends.